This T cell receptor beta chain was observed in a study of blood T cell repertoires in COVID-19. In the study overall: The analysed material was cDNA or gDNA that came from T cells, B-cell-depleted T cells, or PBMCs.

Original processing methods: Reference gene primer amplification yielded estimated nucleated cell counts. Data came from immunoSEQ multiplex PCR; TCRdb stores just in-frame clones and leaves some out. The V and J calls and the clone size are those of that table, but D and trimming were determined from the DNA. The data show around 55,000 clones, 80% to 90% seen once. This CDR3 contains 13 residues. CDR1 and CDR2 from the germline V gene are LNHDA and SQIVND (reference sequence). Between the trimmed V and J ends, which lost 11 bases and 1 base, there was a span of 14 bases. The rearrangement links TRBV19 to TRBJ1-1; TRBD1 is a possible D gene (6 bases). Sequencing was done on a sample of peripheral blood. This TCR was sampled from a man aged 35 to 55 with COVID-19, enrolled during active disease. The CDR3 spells CACRQDPNTEAFF. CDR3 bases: TGTGCCTGTCGACAGGACCCGAACACTGAAGCTTTCTTT.